One and the same sample provided the 2 T cell receptor beta chains below, sequenced in a study of T cell responses to AZD1222 COVID-19 vaccine. The repertoire was sequenced with immunoSEQ multiplex PCR; TCRdb's copy has only in-frame clones and lacks some. The sample comprises around 130,000 clones, approximately 86% of which are singletons, and 4.5% to 6.5% rests with the top ten. Sequenced here: peripheral blood, sampled 28 days after the second AZD1222 dose. These receptors originate from an adult who received the AZD1222 COVID-19 vaccine.

The V gene is TRBV7-2, the J gene TRBJ2-1; TRBD2 agrees at 14 bases. The CDR3 covers 16 residues. Per germline, CDR1 SGHTA and CDR2 FQGNSA. V shed 5 bases, J shed 10 bases, and the junction held 10 bases outside the gene matches. The CDR3: CASSVTTSGGAVEQFF. The CDR3 bases are TGTGCCAGCAGCGTAACGACTAGCGGGGGGGCCGTAGAGCAGTTCTTC.

DNA for the CDR3: TGTGCCAGCAGCTTAGCGAATCCCGGGACCTACGAAAAACTGTTTTTT. Its protein is CASSLANPGTYEKLFF. The chain is built from TRBV7-6 and TRBJ1-4, with a weak D call TRBD1 (5 bases). This CDR3 is built from 16 residues. Deletions cut 0 bases from V and 8 bases from J, with 16 bases between. Per germline, CDR1 SGHVS and CDR2 FNYEAQ.